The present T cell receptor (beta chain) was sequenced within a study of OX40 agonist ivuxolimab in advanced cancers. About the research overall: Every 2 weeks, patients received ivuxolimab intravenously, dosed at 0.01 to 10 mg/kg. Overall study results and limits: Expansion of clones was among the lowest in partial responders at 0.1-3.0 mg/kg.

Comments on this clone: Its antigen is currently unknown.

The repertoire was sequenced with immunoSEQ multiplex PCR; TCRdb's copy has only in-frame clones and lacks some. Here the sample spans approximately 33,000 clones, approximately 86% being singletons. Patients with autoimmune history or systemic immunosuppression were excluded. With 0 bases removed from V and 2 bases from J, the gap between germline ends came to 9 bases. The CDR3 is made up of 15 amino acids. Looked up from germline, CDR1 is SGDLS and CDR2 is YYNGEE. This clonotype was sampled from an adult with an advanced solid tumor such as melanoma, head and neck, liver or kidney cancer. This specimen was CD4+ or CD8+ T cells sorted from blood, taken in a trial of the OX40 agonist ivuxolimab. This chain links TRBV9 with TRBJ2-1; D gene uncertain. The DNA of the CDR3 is TGTGCCAGCAGCGTAGGACTGGGTCCCTACAATGAGCAGTTCTTC. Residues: CASSVGLGPYNEQFF.